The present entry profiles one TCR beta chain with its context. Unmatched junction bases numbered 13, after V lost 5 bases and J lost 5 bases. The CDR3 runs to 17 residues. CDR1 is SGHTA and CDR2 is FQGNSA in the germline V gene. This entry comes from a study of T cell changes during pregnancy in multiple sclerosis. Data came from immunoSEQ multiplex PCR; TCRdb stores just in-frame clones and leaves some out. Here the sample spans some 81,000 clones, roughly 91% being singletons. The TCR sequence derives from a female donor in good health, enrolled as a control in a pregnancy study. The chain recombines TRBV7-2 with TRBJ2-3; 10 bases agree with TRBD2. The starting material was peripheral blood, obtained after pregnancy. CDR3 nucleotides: TGTGCCAGCAGCAGAAGATCTAGCGGGAGAGGAGGAGATACGCAGTATTTT. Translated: CASSRRSSGRGGDTQYF.